This TCR beta chain was obtained from a study of regulatory T cells in long-lasting Graves disease. General study results and limits: TCR diversity was lower in persistent than newly diagnosed Graves' disease. Sample size, which was small, may have reduced accuracy.

Construction of the TCR beta libraries employed iRepertoire HTBI primers in conjunction with Arm-PCR of CDR3 regions. TCRdb re-called the multiplex PCR reads with MiXCR, one entry per CDR3 protein. The top ten clones hold about two fifths of a sample with 300,000 to 400,000 distinct CDR3 sequences, about 20% of them seen once. Noted time point: newly diagnosed GD, antithyroid drugs for less than 3 months. Isolated PBMC RNA provided the starting material for the TCR library. This clonotype was seen only a few times. The antigen is undetermined. Looked up from germline, CDR1 is MDHEN and CDR2 is SYDVKM. Between the trimmed V and J ends, which lost 6 bases and 5 bases, there was a span of 21 bases. CDR3 length equals 16 residues.

The J gene is TRBJ2-3, the V gene TRBV28; tentative D call: TRBD1 (6 bases). Sequenced here: peripheral blood mononuclear cells (PBMCs), sampled at new diagnosis, from a patient treated with antithyroid drugs. The TCR comes from a female donor with Graves disease. The DNA for the CDR3 is TGTGCCAGCAGCCCTGACAGGTTGAACTTCGGAGATACGCAGTATTTT. It is translated as CASSPDRLNFGDTQYF.